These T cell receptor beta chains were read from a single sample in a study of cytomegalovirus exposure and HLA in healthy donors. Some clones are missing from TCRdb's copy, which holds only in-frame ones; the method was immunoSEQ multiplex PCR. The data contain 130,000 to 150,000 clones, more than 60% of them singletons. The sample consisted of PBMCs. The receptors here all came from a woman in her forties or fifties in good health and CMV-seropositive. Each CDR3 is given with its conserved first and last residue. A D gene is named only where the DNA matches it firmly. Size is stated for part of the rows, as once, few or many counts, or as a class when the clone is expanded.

CDR3nt: TGTGCCAGCAGCGTAGTAGGACAGGGGGCGGGATCCGGGGAGCTGTTTTTT
CDR3aa: CASSVVGQGAGSGELFF
v_gene: TRBV9
d_gene: TRBD1
abundance: NA
j_gene: TRBJ2-2

CDR3nt: TGTGCCAGCAGCCGTGGGGCTGCCTCTGGAAACACCATATATTTT
CDR3aa: CASSRGAASGNTIYF
v_gene: TRBV28
d_gene: NA
abundance: NA
j_gene: TRBJ1-3

CDR3nt: TGTGCCAGCAGTTACTTCAGGGAAGCAGATACGCAGTATTTT
CDR3aa: CASSYFREADTQYF
v_gene: TRBV6-5
d_gene: NA
abundance: NA
j_gene: TRBJ2-3

CDR3nt: TGTGCCAGCAGCTTAGTTGGGTTATCGGGATCACCCCTCCACTTT
CDR3aa: CASSLVGLSGSPLHF
v_gene: TRBV7-2
d_gene: NA
abundance: many
j_gene: TRBJ1-6

CDR3nt: TGCGCCAGCAGATCAGGGAACAATGAGCAGTTCTTC
CDR3aa: CASRSGNNEQFF
v_gene: TRBV4-1
d_gene: NA
abundance: once
j_gene: TRBJ2-1

CDR3nt: TGTGCCAGCAGCCGAGAACCCCCGACGACAGTCTGGTCAAACATTCAGTACTTC
CDR3aa: CASSREPPTTVWSNIQYF
v_gene: TRBV4-2
d_gene: NA
abundance: NA
j_gene: TRBJ2-4

CDR3nt: TGCGCCAGCAGCTCTGGGAGGACTAATGAAAAACTGTTTTTT
CDR3aa: CASSSGRTNEKLFF
v_gene: TRBV5-1
d_gene: NA
abundance: once
j_gene: TRBJ1-4

CDR3nt: TGTGCCAGCAGTTCTCTTTATCATGAAAAACTGTTTTTT
CDR3aa: CASSSLYHEKLFF
v_gene: TRBV28
d_gene: NA
abundance: NA
j_gene: TRBJ1-4

CDR3nt: TGTGCCAGCGACTGGGACAGGGGCTACAATGAGCAGTTCTTC
CDR3aa: CASDWDRGYNEQFF
v_gene: TRBV7-8
d_gene: TRBD1
abundance: once
j_gene: TRBJ2-1

CDR3nt: TGTGCCAGCAGCCCACAGACAGGGTTGAACACTGAAGCTTTCTTT
CDR3aa: CASSPQTGLNTEAFF
v_gene: TRBV7-6
d_gene: TRBD1
abundance: few
j_gene: TRBJ1-1

CDR3nt: TGTGCCAGCAGCCAAGGGGGGAGGAAGGAGGAACTGTTTTTT
CDR3aa: CASSQGGRKEELFF
v_gene: TRBV4-2
d_gene: NA
abundance: few
j_gene: TRBJ1-4

CDR3nt: TGTGCCAGTAGTATCGACAGGGGTGTACGCAATTCACCCCTCCACTTT
CDR3aa: CASSIDRGVRNSPLHF
v_gene: TRBV19
d_gene: TRBD1
abundance: NA
j_gene: TRBJ1-6

CDR3nt: TGCAGCGTTGACGTTCAGGGTGTCACTGAAGCTTTCTTT
CDR3aa: CSVDVQGVTEAFF
v_gene: TRBV29-1
d_gene: NA
abundance: NA
j_gene: TRBJ1-1

CDR3nt: TGTGCCAGCAGCCCTACCCTTGATACGCAGTATTTT
CDR3aa: CASSPTLDTQYF
v_gene: TRBV7-2
d_gene: NA
abundance: NA
j_gene: TRBJ2-3

CDR3nt: TGTGCCAGCAGCTCCCGGACAGGGGGCCGCCCGGCTTTCTTT
CDR3aa: CASSSRTGGRPAFF
v_gene: TRBV5-8
d_gene: TRBD1
abundance: NA
j_gene: TRBJ1-1

CDR3nt: TGCGCCAGCAGCCAAGATATAAGGGGCGGCACTGAAGCTTTCTTT
CDR3aa: CASSQDIRGGTEAFF
v_gene: TRBV4-3
d_gene: NA
abundance: once
j_gene: TRBJ1-1

CDR3nt: TGTGCCAGTAGTATCGGCGGGGGGCTGACGAACACCGGGGAGCTGTTTTTT
CDR3aa: CASSIGGGLTNTGELFF
v_gene: TRBV19
d_gene: TRBD2
abundance: NA
j_gene: TRBJ2-2

CDR3nt: TGTGCCAGCAGCAAAGCGGGACAGGGCGAGCGGTATGGCTACACCTTC
CDR3aa: CASSKAGQGERYGYTF
v_gene: TRBV7-8
d_gene: TRBD1
abundance: NA
j_gene: TRBJ1-2

CDR3nt: TGTGCCAGCAGTTCACCCCCGGACGGAGGTAGATCCTACGAGCAGTACTTC
CDR3aa: CASSSPPDGGRSYEQYF
v_gene: TRBV7-9
d_gene: NA
abundance: NA
j_gene: TRBJ2-7

CDR3nt: TGTGCTAGTGGTTTCACAGGGGGCCTCACTGAAGCTTTCTTT
CDR3aa: CASGFTGGLTEAFF
v_gene: TRBV12-5
d_gene: TRBD1
abundance: NA
j_gene: TRBJ1-1

CDR3nt: TGTGCCAGCAGCTCCCCCGCCGGGGGTTTTGATTCACCCCTCCACTTT
CDR3aa: CASSSPAGGFDSPLHF
v_gene: TRBV9
d_gene: NA
abundance: NA
j_gene: TRBJ1-6

CDR3nt: TGTGCCAGCAGCAACCGGGACAGGGTGATAAGAACTGAAGCTTTCTTT
CDR3aa: CASSNRDRVIRTEAFF
v_gene: TRBV5-6
d_gene: TRBD1
abundance: NA
j_gene: TRBJ1-1

CDR3nt: TGTGCCAGCTCACCTCAAGGACAGGGAGGCTCCTACGAGCAGTACTTC
CDR3aa: CASSPQGQGGSYEQYF
v_gene: TRBV18
d_gene: TRBD1
abundance: NA
j_gene: TRBJ2-7

CDR3nt: TGTGCCAGCACGACGGACAGGGGGTACCAAGAGACCCAGTACTTC
CDR3aa: CASTTDRGYQETQYF
v_gene: TRBV5-4
d_gene: TRBD1
abundance: NA
j_gene: TRBJ2-5